The rows below give T cell receptor beta chains drawn from one sample of a study of pediatric ulcerative colitis. The repertoire was sequenced with immunoSEQ multiplex PCR; TCRdb's copy has only in-frame clones and lacks some. The sample holds tens of thousands of clones, roughly 70% seen once. The sample consisted of gut tissue. Receptors originate from a boy between 10 and 17 years old with severe ulcerative colitis. The CDR3 runs from the conserved cysteine through the conserved F or W. The D gene is left open where the match is weak. Clone size is not always given. Where it is, it says once, few, many or a class for expanded clones.

.	.	TRBV4-2	TRBJ2-5	CASSHHGLVTETQYF	TGTGCCAGCAGCCACCACGGGTTAGTGACGGAGACCCAGTACTTC
few	.	TRBV9	TRBJ2-7	CASSVAAGPTYEQYF	TGTGCCAGCAGCGTAGCCGCGGGGCCTACCTACGAGCAGTACTTC
few	.	TRBV5-1	TRBJ1-4	CASSYSGAVTNEKLFF	TGCGCCAGCAGCTACAGTGGGGCGGTAACTAATGAAAAACTGTTTTTT
few	.	TRBV7-9	TRBJ1-1	CASSRQANTEAFF	TGTGCCAGCAGCCGACAAGCGAACACTGAAGCTTTCTTT
.	.	TRBV30	TRBJ2-2	CAFPLGGATNTGELFF	TGTGCCTTCCCCCTGGGGGGTGCGACGAACACCGGGGAGCTGTTTTTT
.	TRBD2	TRBV6-5	TRBJ2-1	CASSYGRGGVNNEQFF	TGTGCCAGCAGTTACGGGCGCGGGGGGGTTAACAATGAGCAGTTCTTC
.	.	TRBV6-6	TRBJ1-2	CASREGIYGYTF	TGTGCCAGCAGAGAGGGAATCTATGGCTACACCTTC
.	.	TRBV27	TRBJ2-7	CASSRSRGELYEQYF	TGTGCCAGCAGCCGTAGCAGGGGCGAGCTCTACGAGCAGTACTTC
.	.	TRBV11-3	TRBJ2-3	CASSARGSADTQYF	TGTGCCAGCAGCGCCAGAGGATCTGCAGATACGCAGTATTTT
.	.	TRBV6-4	TRBJ2-3	CASSDSNTDTQYF	TGTGCCAGCAGTGACTCCAACACAGATACGCAGTATTTT
.	TRBD1	TRBV28	TRBJ1-2	CASSLFGDRGGYTF	TGTGCCAGCAGTTTATTTGGGGACAGGGGTGGCTACACCTTC
.	.	TRBV5-4	TRBJ1-2	CASALGVEGGGYTF	TGTGCCAGCGCTCTGGGGGTTGAAGGTGGTGGCTACACCTTC
.	TRBD1	TRBV10-3	TRBJ1-2	CAVSGGAYGYTF	TGTGCCGTGTCAGGGGGCGCCTATGGCTACACCTTC
once	.	TRBV9	TRBJ1-1	CASSVEFRDFPFF	TGTGCCAGCAGCGTAGAATTTCGTGATTTTCCTTTCTTT
once	TRBD1	TRBV6-5	TRBJ2-7	CASRPGQGAPYEQYF	TGTGCCAGCAGGCCTGGACAGGGGGCCCCCTACGAGCAGTACTTC
few	.	TRBV4-3	TRBJ1-3	CASSQGGASGNTIYF	TGCGCCAGCAGCCAAGGGGGTGCCTCTGGAAACACCATATATTTT
.	TRBD1	TRBV7-2	TRBJ1-1	CASSHPTGGYGEAFF	TGTGCCAGCAGCCACCCGACAGGGGGATATGGGGAAGCTTTCTTT
few	.	TRBV5-8	TRBJ1-1	CASSFRTMNTEAFF	TGTGCCAGCAGCTTCCGGACGATGAACACTGAAGCTTTCTTT
few	.	TRBV5-1	TRBJ1-1	CATRVDFKAFF	TGCGCCACCCGGGTGGATTTTAAAGCTTTCTTT
.	.	TRBV6-1	TRBJ1-6	CAGHRDGGNSPLHF	TGTGCCGGCCACCGGGACGGAGGTAATTCACCCCTCCACTTT
.	.	TRBV30	TRBJ1-2	CAWDKSNYGYTF	TGTGCCTGGGACAAGTCTAACTATGGCTACACCTTC
.	.	TRBV18	TRBJ2-5	CASSSMQQETQYF	TGTGCCAGCTCATCCATGCAACAAGAGACCCAGTACTTC
.	TRBD1	TRBV19	TRBJ1-2	CASTVTGTGGYTF	TGTGCCAGTACCGTGACAGGGACGGGAGGCTACACCTTC
.	TRBD1	TRBV18	TRBJ2-1	CASSPRDRDNEQFF	TGTGCCAGCTCACCTAGGGACAGGGACAATGAGCAGTTCTTC
.	.	TRBV2	TRBJ1-5	CASSETGTRPQHF	TGTGCCAGCAGTGAAACAGGGACTCGACCCCAGCATTTT
few	.	TRBV29-1	TRBJ1-1	CSAHLGRMNTEAFF	TGCAGCGCCCACCTGGGAAGGATGAACACTGAAGCTTTCTTT
.	.	TRBV6-6	TRBJ1-2	CASSYRQANYGYTF	TGTGCCAGCAGTTACCGACAGGCTAACTATGGCTACACCTTC
.	.	TRBV28	TRBJ1-1	CASSLFGAPAFF	TGTGCCAGCAGTTTATTCGGGGCGCCAGCTTTCTTT
few	TRBD1	TRBV7-3	TRBJ1-1	CASSVYPGQMNTEAFF	TGTGCCAGCAGTGTATACCCGGGACAGATGAACACTGAAGCTTTCTTT
.	TRBD1	TRBV14	TRBJ1-6	CASSTRTGSNSPLHF	TGTGCCAGCAGCACACGGACAGGGTCTAATTCACCCCTCCACTTT
.	.	TRBV5-5	TRBJ2-7	CASSLPTDSYEQYF	TGTGCCAGCAGCTTGCCGACAGATTCCTACGAGCAGTACTTC
.	.	TRBV9	TRBJ1-3	CASSVDALGGNTIYF	TGTGCCAGCAGCGTAGATGCCCTGGGGGGAAACACCATATATTTT
.	TRBD1	TRBV7-9	TRBJ2-3	CASSPPGTADTQYF	TGTGCCAGCAGCCCTCCCGGGACAGCAGATACGCAGTATTTT
.	.	TRBV6-6	TRBJ2-7	CASRSAEAYEQYF	TGTGCCAGCAGATCTGCGGAGGCCTACGAGCAGTACTTC
.	.	TRBV30	TRBJ1-3	CGGRRAGNTIYF	TGTGGGGGGAGACGGGCTGGAAACACCATATATTTT
.	.	TRBV6-5	TRBJ1-1	CASSPWKNTEAFF	TGTGCCAGCAGTCCCTGGAAGAACACTGAAGCTTTCTTT
.	.	TRBV6-6	TRBJ2-7	CATAVNSYEQYF	TGTGCTACAGCGGTTAATTCCTACGAGCAGTACTTC
.	.	TRBV6-1	TRBJ2-1	CASRWGSYNEQFF	TGTGCCAGCAGATGGGGCTCCTACAATGAGCAGTTCTTC
few	.	TRBV19	TRBJ1-5	CASGWMDQPQHF	TGTGCCAGCGGGTGGATGGATCAGCCCCAGCATTTT
few	.	TRBV10-3	TRBJ2-7	CAIPSGWAPDAGDYEQYF	TGTGCCATCCCGTCGGGATGGGCCCCCGACGCAGGCGACTACGAGCAGTACTTC
.	.	TRBV20-1	TRBJ1-1	CSARDLGVFF	TGCAGTGCTAGAGATCTGGGTGTTTTCTTT
.	.	TRBV20-1	TRBJ1-2	CSARDDGYTF	TGCAGTGCTAGAGATGATGGCTACACCTTC
.	.	TRBV29-1	TRBJ2-2	CSVKMDGGDTGELFF	TGCAGCGTCAAAATGGACGGCGGGGACACCGGGGAGCTGTTTTTT
few	.	TRBV18	TRBJ1-5	CASSPIRTRPPYSNQPQHF	TGTGCCAGCTCACCAATCAGGACACGTCCTCCCTATAGCAATCAGCCCCAGCATTTT
.	.	TRBV5-6	TRBJ2-5	CASSSLGVAETQYF	TGTGCCAGCAGTTCTTTGGGGGTTGCGGAGACCCAGTACTTC
.	TRBD2	TRBV27	TRBJ2-3	CASSLVWGLATDTQYF	TGTGCCAGCAGTTTAGTTTGGGGACTAGCGACGGATACGCAGTATTTT
.	.	TRBV18	TRBJ2-7	CASSTSAFSYEQYF	TGTGCCAGCTCAACCAGCGCTTTCTCCTACGAGCAGTACTTC
.	.	TRBV7-2	TRBJ2-7	CASSPPLGEQYF	TGTGCCAGCAGCCCCCCTTTGGGGGAGCAGTACTTC
.	TRBD1	TRBV2	TRBJ1-1	CASSGTGGYTEAFF	TGTGCCAGCAGTGGGACAGGGGGCTACACTGAAGCTTTCTTT
.	.	TRBV18	TRBJ1-1	CASSPGRNTEAFF	TGTGCCAGCTCACCGGGACGGAACACTGAAGCTTTCTTT